These 28 T cell receptor beta chains came from one sample sequenced in a study of blood T cell repertoires in COVID-19. Only in-frame clones appear in the TCRdb table, and some are missing; sequencing was by immunoSEQ multiplex PCR. The sample has about 140,000 clones, over 65% seen once; the top ten hold approximately 4.5%. The specimen was peripheral blood. The receptors here all came from a woman at least 80 years old with active or convalescent COVID-19.

The rearrangement links TRBV15 to TRBJ2-7, with TRBD1 matching 7 bases. Looked up from germline, CDR1 is LNHNV and CDR2 is YYDKDF (reference sequence). CDR3 length: 17 amino acids. The V segment lost 0 bases and the J segment 4 bases; nucleotides outside the gene matches: 12. The CDR3 nucleotides are TGTGCCACCAGCAGAGATCGTTTTGGGGACAGACGTTACGAGCAGTACTTC. As protein: CATSRDRFGDRRYEQYF. The full variable domain, rest sourced from reference TRBV15 and TRBJ2-7, is DAMVIQNPRYQVTQFGKPVTLSCSQTLNHNVMYWYQQKSSQAPKLLFHYYDKDFNNEADTPDNFQSRRPNTSFCFLDIRSPGLGDTAMYLCATSRDRFGDRRYEQYFGPGTRLTVT.

The V gene is TRBV5-1, the J gene TRBJ2-7; TRBD2 matches 8 bases. CDR1 and CDR2 from the germline V gene are SGHRS and YFSETQ. The CDR3 contains 14 residues. The junction had 7 bases not matched to a gene; V was cut back by 2 bases and J by 6 bases. This CDR3 is CASSLTAGDGEQYF. The CDR3 coding sequence is TGCGCCAGCAGCTTAACAGCGGGGGACGGCGAGCAGTACTTC.

V and J are TRBV5-5 and TRBJ1-1; D not certain. V lost 1 base, J lost 3 bases, and 4 bases lay in between. This CDR3 has 12 residues. Looked up from germline, CDR1 is SGHKS and CDR2 is YYEKEE (reference sequence). CDR3 protein: CASSLSDTEAFF. Written as DNA, the CDR3 is TGTGCCAGCAGCTTGTCGGACACTGAAGCTTTCTTT.

A remark on this clone: This same CDR3 is encoded by further DNA sequences in the sample. The chain employs TRBV12-3 or TRBV12-4 and TRBJ1-1, with no clear D. The CDR3 totals 13 residues. V was pared by 3 bases and J by 0 bases, with 5 bases between. The CDR3 protein is CASSFQVNTEAFF. Here the CDR3 DNA reads TGTGCCAGCAGTTTCCAGGTGAACACTGAAGCTTTCTTT.

The V gene is TRBV5-8, the J gene TRBJ1-2; D is unclear. CDR1 is SGHTS and CDR2 is YDEGEE in the germline V gene. The V end lost 0 bases, the J end lost 2 bases, and 11 bases lay between the germline ends. The CDR3 consists of 15 residues. The CDR3 nucleotides are TGTGCCAGCAGCTTGGAAGGAACTAGGAACTATGGCTACACCTTC. It codes for CASSLEGTRNYGYTF.

This chain connects TRBV6-1 to TRBJ1-2; 7 bases fit TRBD1. Germline V lookup: CDR1 MNHNS, CDR2 SASEGT. The CDR3 totals 13 residues. V lost 2 bases to trimming and J lost 5 bases; unmatched junction nucleotides: 2. The CDR3 DNA is TGTGCCAGCAGTGAACGGACAGGTTATGGCTACACCTTC. Protein product: CASSERTGYGYTF.

This sequence joins TRBV11-2 and TRBJ1-1; D is ambiguous. The CDR3 consists of 13 residues. Germline V gene sequence: CDR1 SGHAT, CDR2 FQNNGV. Trimming took 6 bases from V and 0 from J, leaving 8 bases between them. CDR3 DNA: TGTGCCAGCAGGTCGGGGATGAACACTGAAGCTTTCTTT. It codes for CASRSGMNTEAFF.

The genes are TRBV6-5 and TRBJ1-2, with 7 bases that match TRBD1. J gave up 6 bases and V 5 bases, and 3 bases lay outside the gene matches. This CDR3 has 12 amino acids. In germline, CDR1 is MNHEY, CDR2 SVGAGI. CDR3 nucleotide sequence: TGTGCCAGCAGTAAGGACAGGCATGGCTACACCTTC. Translating it yields CASSKDRHGYTF.

The chain uses TRBV5-5 and TRBJ2-2, with 7 bases aligning to TRBD2. With V trimmed by 4 bases and J by 2 bases, 5 bases remained unmatched. In germline, CDR1 is SGHKS, CDR2 YYEKEE (reference sequence). CDR3 size: 15 residues. The DNA for the CDR3 is TGTGCCAGCAGCCCGGGGGACTATAACACCGGGGAGCTGTTTTTT. Protein sequence: CASSPGDYNTGELFF.

The chain is built from TRBV7-2 and TRBJ1-2; D uncertain. This CDR3 is built from 16 residues. From germline, CDR1 is SGHTA and CDR2 FQGNSA. V was cut by 5 bases and J by 3 bases, with 19 bases left in between. This chain's CDR3 is CASSPTSSGSYYGYTF. The CDR3 coding sequence is TGTGCCAGCAGCCCCACGAGCAGCGGCTCATACTATGGCTACACCTTC.

J is TRBJ1-1 and V is TRBV29-1; D is perhaps TRBD1 (5 bases). V was clipped by 4 bases and J by 2 bases, with 14 bases between them. The CDR3 extends over 14 amino acids. CDR1 is SQVTM, CDR2 ANQGSEA, per germline. The CDR3 loop is CSVVARAHNTEAFF. The CDR3 DNA follows: TGCAGCGTTGTCGCCAGGGCACACAACACTGAAGCTTTCTTT.

Only one count was recorded for this clone. The rearrangement uses TRBV7-2 and TRBJ1-5; TRBD1 aligns across 7 bases. Germline V CDR1 and CDR2: SGHTA, FQGNSA. The ends lost 5 bases at V and 11 bases at J; junction bases unmatched: 18. The CDR3 is 16 amino acids. The CDR3 sequence: CASSPGTVRILASQHF. The CDR3 DNA is TGTGCCAGCAGCCCAGGGACAGTTAGGATCCTCGCCTCCCAGCATTTT.

The chain combines TRBV7-8 with TRBJ2-7; maybe TRBD1 (6 bases). V lost 5 bases to trimming and J lost 8 bases, with 16 bases between them. Germline V CDR1 and CDR2: SGHVS, FQNEAQ. This CDR3 is built from 13 residues. CDR3 sequence reads: CASSARQVMQQYF. The CDR3 coding sequence is TGTGCCAGCAGCGCCCGACAGGTTATGCAGCAGTACTTC.

V gene TRBV5-1 combines with J gene TRBJ1-4; no reliable D call. Germline V gene data show CDR1 as SGHRS and CDR2 as YFSETQ. The CDR3 is 16 amino acids. V was trimmed by 3 bases and J by 0 bases, leaving 12 bases between them. CDR3 amino acids: CASSYSGAATNEKLFF. DNA for the CDR3: TGCGCCAGCAGCTATTCGGGTGCAGCAACTAATGAAAAACTGTTTTTT.

The chain couples TRBV7-9 to TRBJ2-7; TRBD1 might be the D (6 bases). Germline CDR1 SEHNR, CDR2 FQNEAQ (reference sequence). Trimming stripped 1 base from V and 5 bases from J, with 12 bases between. The length of the CDR3 is 14 residues. The CDR3 spells CASSLGQGYDEQYF. In DNA, the CDR3 is TGTGCCAGCAGCTTAGGGCAGGGGTACGACGAGCAGTACTTC.

DNA of the CDR3: TGTGCCTGGAGACTATTCGGGACAGCGAACACTGAAGCTTTCTTT. As protein: CAWRLFGTANTEAFF. The chain has TRBV30 and TRBJ1-1, with 7 nucleotides matching TRBD1. Trimming removed 3 bases from V and 1 base from J; junction bases left unmatched: 8. The CDR3 has 15 amino acids. CDR1 and CDR2 from the germline V gene are GTSNPN and SVGIG (reference sequence).

This clone has more than one count but fewer than ten. V gene TRBV7-2 combines with J gene TRBJ2-5, with D hard to call. The CDR3 is made up of 13 amino acids. Germline V CDR1 and CDR2: SGHTA, FQGNSA. The V end lost 5 bases, the J end lost 5 bases, and 12 bases lay between the germline ends. This CDR3 reads CASSHKAGETQYF. For the CDR3, the DNA is TGTGCCAGCAGCCATAAGGCCGGGGAGACCCAGTACTTC.

For the CDR3, the DNA is TGCGCCAGCAGCCAAGGCCGGTACGGGGTGGGGTTCTTC. This sequence encodes CASSQGRYGVGFF. This sequence joins TRBV4-1 and TRBJ2-1; D perhaps matches TRBD2 (5 bases). V was shortened by 1 base and J by 15 bases, with 16 bases between the two germline ends. The germline V gene encodes CDR1 MGHRA and CDR2 YSYEKL. CDR3 length: 13 amino acids.

This chain connects TRBV7-9 to TRBJ1-1, with D possibly TRBD1 on 5 matching bases. CDR1 is SEHNR and CDR2 is FQNEAQ in the germline V gene (reference sequence). V was cut by 5 bases and J by 4 bases, with 14 bases left in between. This CDR3 is 14 amino acids long. CDR3 protein: CASSPWEGPTEAFF. CDR3 sequence (DNA): TGTGCCAGCAGCCCCTGGGAGGGGCCCACTGAAGCTTTCTTT.

This chain links TRBV5-1 with TRBJ1-2, with D maybe TRBD1 (6 bases). The V gene lost 0 bases and the J gene lost 7 bases, with 16 bases spanning the gap. Germline V lookup: CDR1 SGHRS, CDR2 YFSETQ. This CDR3 spans 15 amino acids. CDR3 region: CASSLAQGNTGGYTF. The DNA for the CDR3 is TGCGCCAGCAGCTTGGCCCAGGGGAATACTGGTGGCTACACCTTC.

The rearrangement joins TRBV5-1 to TRBJ1-4; perhaps TRBD1 as D (6 bases). This CDR3 region has 14 residues. Trimming cost V 2 bases and J 5 bases, with 10 bases left between them. Germline V gene sequence: CDR1 SGHRS, CDR2 YFSETQ. The CDR3 loop reads CASSFNRENEKLFF. CDR3 coding DNA: TGCGCCAGCAGCTTTAACAGGGAAAATGAAAAACTGTTTTTT.

This chain connects TRBV2 to TRBJ2-3, with 7 positions matching TRBD2. Germline-derived CDR1 and CDR2 are SNHLY and FYNNEI. This CDR3 is built from 13 residues. The trim removed 7 bases at V and 6 bases at J, leaving 7 bases unmatched. DNA of the CDR3: TGTGCCAGCAAGGGACCTAGCGGCGATACGCAGTATTTT. It codes for CASKGPSGDTQYF.

The rearrangement joins TRBV3-1 (or the pseudogene TRBV3-2) to TRBJ1-2; TRBD1 is a possible D gene (6 bases). This CDR3 contains 12 residues. The germline V gene has CDR1 LGHDT and CDR2 YNNKEL (reference sequence). V lost 5 bases and J 13 bases, leaving 17 bases between the germline ends. CDR3: CASSSGAAICTF. CDR3 DNA: TGTGCCAGCAGCTCAGGGGCGGCTATTTGCACCTTC.

The chain combines TRBV18 with TRBJ1-2; the D gene is possibly TRBD1 (5 bases). This CDR3 is built from 15 residues. The germline V and J ends were trimmed by 5 bases and 0 bases, with 13 bases remaining between them. Germline V gene sequence: CDR1 KGHSH, CDR2 LQKENI. The CDR3: CASSVNRQTNYGYTF. CDR3 nucleotides: TGTGCCAGCTCAGTCAATCGACAGACTAACTATGGCTACACCTTC.

The chain employs TRBV28 and TRBJ1-6; D is unresolved. The CDR3 is made up of 12 amino acids. The germline V gene has CDR1 MDHEN and CDR2 SYDVKM. Deletions cut 3 bases from V and 9 bases from J, with 6 bases between. CDR3 in amino acids: CASSLLLSPLHF. The CDR3 coding sequence is TGTGCCAGCAGTTTGTTACTTTCACCCCTCCACTTT. The whole variable domain, filled in from reference TRBV28 and TRBJ1-6, reads DVKVTQSSRYLVKRTGEKVFLECVQDMDHENMFWYRQDPGLGLRLIYFSYDVKMKEKGDIPEGYSVSREKKERFSLILESASTNQTSMYLCASSLLLSPLHFGNGTRLTVT.

CDR3 residues: CASSPESTGAGNTIYF. The CDR3 DNA reads as TGCGCCAGCAGCCCTGAATCGACAGGGGCTGGAAACACCATATATTTT. The chain joins TRBV5-1 to TRBJ1-3; TRBD1 matches 8 bases. The germline V gene encodes CDR1 SGHRS and CDR2 YFSETQ. CDR3 length: 16 residues. V shed 4 bases, J shed 2 bases, and the junction held 8 bases outside the gene matches.

The sample holds a few counts of this clone. DNA for the CDR3: TGTGCCAGCAGTCCCGGCAGGGGGCGCGATCAGCCCCAGCATTTT. Translated: CASSPGRGRDQPQHF. The chain combines TRBV28 with TRBJ1-5; 8 nucleotides align to TRBD1. CDR1 MDHEN and CDR2 SYDVKM come from the germline V gene. The V gene end was trimmed by 5 bases and the J gene end by 5 bases; junction bases not matched to a gene: 8. The CDR3 covers 15 residues.

V usage is TRBV30 and J usage is TRBJ1-1, with no clear D. V lost 3 bases, J lost 4 bases, and 3 bases lay in between. CDR3 length equals 10 residues. Germline CDR1 GTSNPN, CDR2 SVGIG (reference sequence). The CDR3 DNA reads as TGTGCCTGGAGCGGCACTGAAGCTTTCTTT. This translates into CAWSGTEAFF.